These 20 T cell receptor beta chains came from one sample sequenced in a study of blood T cell repertoires in COVID-19. Clones were sequenced by immunoSEQ multiplex PCR, and TCRdb holds only the in-frame ones, with some missing. The table shows approximately 300,000 clones, with about 90% occurring only once. Sequenced: PBMCs or T cells enriched from blood (not recorded which). All receptors come from a woman aged 30 to 39 who had recovered from COVID-19.

The rearrangement uses TRBV7-9 and TRBJ2-5; 7 nucleotides agree with TRBD1. The CDR3 is made up of 15 amino acids. J gave up 5 bases and V 5 bases, and 11 bases lay outside the gene matches. Germline loops: CDR1 SEHNR, CDR2 FQNEAQ (reference sequence). CDR3 protein: CASSEGTVEMETQYF. As DNA, the CDR3 is TGTGCCAGCAGCGAGGGGACAGTAGAGATGGAGACCCAGTACTTC.

This chain uses TRBV9 with TRBJ2-1; possibly TRBD1 for D (7 bases). This CDR3 comprises 15 residues. Germline V CDR1 and CDR2: SGDLS, YYNGEE. Between the trimmed V and J ends, which lost 4 bases and 11 bases, there was a span of 22 bases. CDR3 amino acids: CASSWGDRQGSKQFF. The DNA of the CDR3 is TGTGCCAGCAGCTGGGGGGACAGACAGGGTTCTAAGCAGTTCTTC.

The chain couples TRBV18 to TRBJ1-1; D not certain. CDR1 and CDR2 (germline): KGHSH, LQKENI. Trimming left V 0 bases short and J 4 bases short, with 9 bases between. The CDR3 loop spans 14 amino acids. The CDR3 DNA reads TGTGCCAGCTCACCACCGGAGGGAGTCACTGAAGCTTTCTTT. Protein: CASSPPEGVTEAFF. The variable domain in full, with the rest retrieved from reference TRBV18 and TRBJ1-1, is NAGVMQNPRHLVRRRGQEARLRCSPMKGHSHVYWYRQLPEEGLKFMVYLQKENIIDESGMPKERFSAEFPKEGPSILRIQQVVRGDSAAYFCASSPPEGVTEAFFGQGTRLTVV.

J is TRBJ1-2 and V is TRBV19; 7 bases agree with TRBD1. This CDR3 is built from 13 residues. Germline lookup yields CDR1 LNHDA and CDR2 SQIVND (reference sequence). Germline trimming cut 2 bases from V and 8 bases from J; bases unmatched to any gene: 5. The CDR3 protein is CASSIRQGEGYTF. CDR3 DNA sequence: TGTGCCAGTAGTATAAGGCAGGGGGAAGGCTACACCTTC.

The rearrangement links TRBV7-2 to TRBJ2-3; 7 nucleotides align to TRBD1. Germline CDR1 SGHTA, CDR2 FQGNSA. With V trimmed by 1 base and J by 3 bases, 13 bases remained unmatched. The CDR3 is 18 amino acids. CDR3 amino acids: CASSLGRVDRFWTDTQYF. The DNA of the CDR3 is TGTGCCAGCAGCTTAGGTAGGGTGGACAGGTTTTGGACAGATACGCAGTATTTT.

This clone appeared once. The genes are TRBV19 and TRBJ1-6; D not certain. Germline CDR1 reads LNHDA; CDR2 reads SQIVND (reference sequence). V lost 7 bases and J 7 bases, leaving 8 bases between the germline ends. The CDR3 contains 12 residues. The CDR3 coding sequence is TGTGCCAGTACCCAACAGAATTCACCCCTCCACTTT. It translates to CASTQQNSPLHF.

Written as DNA, the CDR3 is TGTGCCAGCAGCTTAGAGGCCAGGGCCCTCAAAAACACTGAAGCTTTCTTT. Translated, it gives CASSLEARALKNTEAFF. The gene calls are TRBV7-2 and TRBJ1-1; D may be TRBD1 (5 bases). The CDR3 is made up of 17 amino acids. Trimming pared 1 base from V and 2 bases from J, leaving 17 bases between. Germline values: CDR1 SGHTA, CDR2 FQGNSA.

The rearrangement uses TRBV14 and TRBJ1-5; 7 bases are a match to TRBD1. Germline CDR1 is SGHDN and CDR2 is FVKESK. The junction had 5 bases not matched to a gene; V was cut back by 0 bases and J by 3 bases. CDR3 length equals 16 residues. The CDR3 region is CASSQDTDRVNQPQHF. CDR3 sequence (DNA): TGTGCCAGCAGCCAAGACACAGACAGGGTCAATCAGCCCCAGCATTTT.

The chain employs TRBV20-1 and TRBJ2-7; no definite D call. The germline CDR1 and CDR2 sequences are DFQATT and SNEGSKA (reference sequence). This CDR3 contains 10 residues. V was trimmed by 6 bases and J by 7 bases, leaving 10 bases between them. CDR3 bases: TGCAGTGCCCCCAACAGAGAGCAGTACTTC. This translates into CSAPNREQYF.

This clone was seen once. This chain connects TRBV6-5 to TRBJ1-2; the match to TRBD1 covers 7 bases. Germline V gene lookup returns CDR1 MNHEY and CDR2 SVGAGI. The CDR3 spans 14 residues. V trimming: 8 bases; J trimming: 2 bases; junction bases outside the gene matches: 8. The chain's CDR3 is CASLKTGRNYGYTF. CDR3 bases: TGTGCCAGCTTGAAGACAGGGAGGAACTATGGCTACACCTTC.

The chain recombines TRBV19 with TRBJ2-3; the D gene is possibly TRBD2 (6 bases). The CDR3 has 15 residues. V was trimmed by 1 base and J by 6 bases, leaving 14 bases between them. Germline V gene data show CDR1 as LNHDA and CDR2 as SQIVND (reference sequence). The CDR3 nucleotides read TGTGCCAGTAGTATAGGTCGATCAGGAGGGGATACGCAGTATTTT. Its translation: CASSIGRSGGDTQYF.

This clone showed up just a few times. The V and J genes are TRBV9 and TRBJ2-7; D unclear. Germline CDR1 is SGDLS and CDR2 is YYNGEE. The CDR3 consists of 10 residues. Trimming took off 5 bases at V and 3 bases at J, with 3 bases between the two ends. CDR3 in DNA: TGTGCCAGCAGTAACTACGAGCAGTACTTC. This encodes CASSNYEQYF.

This clone was seen a handful of times. The chain carries TRBV29-1 and TRBJ1-2; D is uncertain. Trimming left V 1 base short and J 4 bases short, with 7 bases between. The germline V gene has CDR1 SQVTM and CDR2 ANQGSEA. CDR3 size: 12 residues. CDR3 amino acids: CSVEGPGYGYTF. The CDR3 bases are TGCAGCGTTGAAGGGCCTGGCTATGGCTACACCTTC.

This sequence joins TRBV5-1 and TRBJ2-7; TRBD2 matches at 12 bases. The trim removed 4 bases at V and 9 bases at J, leaving 8 bases unmatched. Germline assignment: CDR1 SGHRS and CDR2 YFSETQ. This CDR3 is 14 amino acids long. DNA for the CDR3: TGCGCCAGCAGCCTACGGACTAGCGGGGCTGGGCAGTACTTC. It yields the protein CASSLRTSGAGQYF.

This chain links TRBV10-3 with TRBJ1-1, with D uncertain. Looked up from germline, CDR1 is ENHRY and CDR2 is SYGVKD. CDR3 length: 13 residues. V lost 3 bases, J lost 5 bases, and 10 bases lay in between. CDR3 sequence: CAISELGPTEAFF. CDR3 coding DNA: TGTGCCATCAGTGAACTGGGCCCAACTGAAGCTTTCTTT.

The V gene is TRBV9, the J gene TRBJ1-3; D call uncertain. The V end lost 2 bases, the J end lost 8 bases, and 8 bases lay between the germline ends. In germline, CDR1 is SGDLS, CDR2 YYNGEE. This CDR3 region has 12 residues. CDR3 bases: TGTGCCAGCAGCGTCGAGCCGGACACCATATATTTT. This gives the protein CASSVEPDTIYF.

This rearrangement joins TRBV5-1 to TRBJ1-1; D not certain. Per the germline V gene, CDR1 is SGHRS and CDR2 is YFSETQ. The CDR3 loop spans 14 amino acids. Trimming left V 0 bases short and J 6 bases short, with 12 bases between. The CDR3 nucleotides read TGCGCCAGCAGCTTGGCCGGTGGGAGAGCTGAAGCTTTCTTT. Residues: CASSLAGGRAEAFF.

This clone was found once. The V gene is TRBV5-8, the J gene TRBJ1-5, with unresolved D. V was trimmed by 2 bases and J by 6 bases, leaving 12 bases between them. Looked up from germline, CDR1 is SGHTS and CDR2 is YDEGEE. The CDR3 spans 14 residues. The CDR3 DNA reads TGTGCCAGCAGCTTAAGAAACCAGGTTCAGCCCCAGCATTTT. Translating it yields CASSLRNQVQPQHF.

This sequence joins TRBV11-3 and TRBJ2-7, with TRBD1 identical over 9 bases. The V segment lost 1 base and the J segment 7 bases; nucleotides outside the gene matches: 8. This CDR3 spans 15 amino acids. Germline values: CDR1 SGHNT, CDR2 YENEEA. The CDR3 region is CASSLGRGQGLEQYF. For the CDR3, the DNA is TGTGCCAGCAGCTTAGGTCGGGGACAGGGTTTGGAGCAGTACTTC.

V is TRBV7-3 and J is TRBJ2-1, with a tentative D call TRBD1 (7 bases). Trimming stripped 5 bases from V and 9 bases from J, with 20 bases between. The V gene's germline CDR1 is SGHTA and CDR2 FQGTGA. The CDR3 has 15 amino acids. The CDR3 reads CASSQSGGRDGEQFF. In nucleotides, the CDR3 is TGTGCCAGCAGCCAATCAGGGGGGAGAGACGGTGAGCAGTTCTTC.